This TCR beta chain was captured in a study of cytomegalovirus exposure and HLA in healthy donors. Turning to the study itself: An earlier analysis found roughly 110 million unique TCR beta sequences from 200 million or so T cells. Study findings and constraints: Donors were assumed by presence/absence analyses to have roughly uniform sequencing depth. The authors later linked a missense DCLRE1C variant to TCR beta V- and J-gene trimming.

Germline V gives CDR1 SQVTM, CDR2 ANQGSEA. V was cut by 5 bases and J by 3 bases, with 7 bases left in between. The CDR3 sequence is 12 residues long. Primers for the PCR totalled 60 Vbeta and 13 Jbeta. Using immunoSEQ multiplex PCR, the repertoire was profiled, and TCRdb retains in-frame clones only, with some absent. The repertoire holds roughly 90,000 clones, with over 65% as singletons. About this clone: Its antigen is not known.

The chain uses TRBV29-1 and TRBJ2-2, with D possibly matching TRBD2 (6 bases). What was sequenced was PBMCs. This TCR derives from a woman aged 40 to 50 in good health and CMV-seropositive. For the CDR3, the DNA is TGCAGCGTTTGGGGGGACACCGGGGAGCTGTTTTTT. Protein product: CSVWGDTGELFF.